Below, 16 T cell receptor beta chains from the same sample are listed, as sequenced in a study of identical twins (dated by TCRdb to the mid-2010s). The library was generated by 5' RACE. Instrument on record: Illumina HiSeq 2000. TCRdb reprocessing: public reads trimmed at Q25 with fastp, clones called with MiXCR, in-frame beta chains kept. Each record represents a unique CDR3 protein, reported with the most common genes and DNA among its rows. This sample holds about 530,000 distinct CDR3 sequences; about a fifth were observed only once. Together, the top ten hold approximately 0.49% of the sample. The sample was also reused in another study, on yellow fever vaccine responses in identical twins.

Sample: CD4+ T cells sorted from blood. All receptors derive from a woman between 18 and 30 years old in good health.

This chain uses TRBV27 with TRBJ2-6; no definite D call. Per germline, CDR1 MNHEY and CDR2 SMNVEV (reference sequence). V dropped 8 bases and J dropped 0 bases, with 11 bases sitting between them. The length of the CDR3 is 15 residues. The CDR3: CASSIWGSGANVLTF. CDR3 sequence (DNA): TGTGCCAGCTCAATTTGGGGCTCTGGGGCCAACGTCCTGACTTTC.

The chain joins TRBV6-5 to TRBJ2-3, with 8 bases that match TRBD2. Germline values: CDR1 MNHEY, CDR2 SVGAGI. J was trimmed by 4 bases and V by 2 bases; bases with no gene match: 11. This CDR3 is 17 amino acids long. The CDR3 reads CASSYPIAGYSSDTQYF. The CDR3 coding sequence is TGTGCCAGCAGTTACCCCATAGCGGGGTATTCCTCAGATACGCAGTATTTT.

The chain has TRBV6-2 or TRBV6-3 and TRBJ2-6; D is unclear. Germline CDR1 is MNHEY and CDR2 is SVGEGT. Trimming cost V 8 bases and J 0 bases, with 11 bases left between them. This CDR3 contains 15 residues. The CDR3, as DNA: TGTGCCAGCCGATACTCAGACTCTGGGGCCAACGTCCTGACTTTC. As protein: CASRYSDSGANVLTF.

The V gene is TRBV20-1, the J gene TRBJ2-3; 9 nucleotides line up with TRBD2. Trimming cost V 6 bases and J 2 bases; bases outside gene matches: 6. Germline V gene data show CDR1 as DFQATT and CDR2 as SNEGSKA (reference sequence). The CDR3 is 14 residues long. The CDR3 is CSAHLAGITDTQYF. The DNA for the CDR3 is TGCAGTGCACATCTAGCGGGAATCACAGATACGCAGTATTTT.

The chain joins TRBV14 to TRBJ2-7, with 9 nucleotides matching TRBD2. The V gene end was trimmed by 0 bases and the J gene end by 6 bases; junction bases not matched to a gene: 6. The CDR3 extends over 15 amino acids. Germline CDR1 and CDR2: SGHDN and FVKESK. CDR3 loop: CASSQDGGRAIEQYF. DNA for the CDR3: TGTGCCAGCAGCCAAGATGGCGGGAGGGCCATCGAGCAGTACTTC.

This chain connects TRBV12-3 or TRBV12-4 to TRBJ2-2, with TRBD2 matching over 14 bases. V trimming: 1 base; J trimming: 13 bases; junction bases outside the gene matches: 2. The CDR3 is 14 residues long. CDR3 in DNA: TGTGCCAGCAGTTTAGGGACTAGCGGGAGGAGGCTGTTTTTT. This encodes CASSLGTSGRRLFF.

This clonotype was seen a few times. V gene TRBV5-1 combines with J gene TRBJ1-2; 10 nucleotides agree with TRBD1. CDR3 length equals 16 residues. CDR1 SGHRS and CDR2 YFSETQ come from the germline V gene. V lost 7 bases to trimming and J lost 9 bases; unmatched junction nucleotides: 18. The CDR3 bases are TGCGCCAGCTGTCGGGGGACAGGGGATGGATCCGGGAGCTACACCTTC. Translating it yields CASCRGTGDGSGSYTF.

J is TRBJ2-1 and V is TRBV7-3; 9 nucleotides line up with TRBD2. V shed 4 bases, J shed 4 bases, and the junction held 5 bases outside the gene matches. Germline V gene data show CDR1 as SGHTA and CDR2 as FQGTGA. This CDR3 has 15 amino acids. The CDR3 DNA sequence: TGTGCCAGCAGCTATGTGACTAGCGGATACAATGAGCAGTTCTTC. It codes for CASSYVTSGYNEQFF.

The chain joins TRBV29-1 to TRBJ1-1; D remains unclear. There are 10 residues in the CDR3. Trimming left V 2 bases short and J 10 bases short, with 8 bases between. Germline V lookup: CDR1 SQVTM, CDR2 ANQGSEA. In nucleotides, the CDR3 is TGCAGCGTTGAATCGGGGTCAGCTTTCTTT. This translates into CSVESGSAFF. The variable domain in full, completed from reference TRBV29-1 and TRBJ1-1, reads SAVISQKPSRDICQRGTSLTIQCQVDSQVTMMFWYRQQPGQSLTLIATANQGSEATYESGFVIDKFPISRPNLTFSTLTVSNMSPEDSSIYLCSVESGSAFFGQGTRLTVV.

This clonotype was counted only a few times. V is TRBV12-3 or TRBV12-4 and J is TRBJ2-5; TRBD2 is a possible D gene (6 bases). V gave up 3 bases and J gave up 5 bases, with 10 bases separating them. The CDR3 length is 13 residues. This chain's CDR3 is CASSFGGMETQYF. In DNA, the CDR3 is TGTGCCAGCAGTTTCGGGGGAATGGAGACCCAGTACTTC.

The chain carries TRBV5-1 and TRBJ2-7; a possible D gene is TRBD1 (6 bases). The CDR3 totals 13 residues. V was clipped by 4 bases and J by 4 bases, with 12 bases between them. Germline CDR1 SGHRS, CDR2 YFSETQ. For the CDR3, the DNA is TGCGCCAGCAGCCAACAACAGGGATACGAGCAGTACTTC. Translation gives CASSQQQGYEQYF.

The chain carries TRBV5-1 and TRBJ2-5, with TRBD1 identical over 9 bases. Germline V gene sequence: CDR1 SGHRS, CDR2 YFSETQ. With 2 bases clipped from V and 4 bases from J, the junction kept 6 bases outside the gene matches. CDR3 length equals 15 residues. The CDR3 sequence: CASSFGTTGGETQYF. In DNA, the CDR3 is TGCGCCAGCAGCTTTGGAACGACAGGGGGAGAGACCCAGTACTTC.

The chain recombines TRBV19 with TRBJ2-1; D perhaps matches TRBD2 (6 bases). The CDR3 has 15 residues. Germline loops: CDR1 LNHDA, CDR2 SQIVND (reference sequence). Trimming took 5 bases from V and 4 from J, leaving 15 bases between them. The CDR3 nucleotides are TGTGCCAGTAGTCTTAAGGGACTTTCTTACAATGAGCAGTTCTTC. This codes for CASSLKGLSYNEQFF.

This clonotype was counted ten times or more. This chain joins TRBV4-1 and TRBJ2-7; the D is unclear. The CDR3 loop spans 15 amino acids. Germline-derived CDR1 and CDR2 are MGHRA and YSYEKL. The V gene lost 4 bases and the J gene lost 2 bases, with 15 bases spanning the gap. CDR3 amino acids: CASSPEWTVPYEQYV. CDR3 nucleotide sequence: TGCGCCAGCAGCCCCGAATGGACGGTTCCCTACGAGCAGTACGTC.

The chain combines TRBV5-1 with TRBJ2-1; 8 bases are shared with TRBD1. After removal of 4 bases from V and 2 bases from J, the junction contained 8 bases not matched to a gene. Germline V gene lookup returns CDR1 SGHRS and CDR2 YFSETQ. This CDR3 comprises 16 residues. The CDR3 nucleotides read TGCGCCAGCAGCCGAGTCGGACAGGGTACCTACAATGAGCAGTTCTTC. This sequence encodes CASSRVGQGTYNEQFF.

This chain connects TRBV4-1 to TRBJ2-5; D gene unclear. The germline V gene encodes CDR1 MGHRA and CDR2 YSYEKL. This CDR3 contains 15 residues. Between the trimmed V and J ends, which lost 0 bases and 2 bases, there was a span of 10 bases. This CDR3 reads CASSQELTLQETQYF. For the CDR3, the DNA is TGCGCCAGCAGCCAAGAACTGACATTGCAAGAGACCCAGTACTTC.